This record concerns one T cell receptor beta chain sequence. This clone's antigen is unknown. No qualities accompany the bases; no much larger clone lies one base away. This record belongs to a study of blood T cell repertoires in COVID-19 (dated by TCRdb to the early 2020s). For the wider study: Samples from collaborators originated in the United States, Italy and Spain and spanned both the acute and convalescent phases of COVID-19. The samples were drawn from two sources: the first 160 participants of the ongoing ImmuneRACE study, and fewer than 1,500 subjects contributed by 6 global collaborators. The dataset comprised deeply sampled blood TCRbeta repertoires from subjects exposed to, actively infected with, or recovered from COVID-19. The repertoires were made available in a free public database intended to serve as a resource for research on the immune response to SARS-CoV-2. Nearly every sample came with metadata listing a de-identified subject ID, COVID-19 status, age in years and sex. The prospective study material was composed of cDNA or gDNA derived from T cells, B-cell-depleted T cells, or PBMCs. Where available, HLA class I and class II types were obtained from metadata supplied by the sample provider rather than from assay-based typing. The investigation overall reported the following: The amount of clinical and demographic metadata varied by source and participant and was provided uncurated.

TCRbeta CDR3 regions were amplified from genomic DNA by means of the immunoSEQ Assay, a bias-controlled multiplex PCR. For the original study's pipeline: The number of nucleated cells in each sample was estimated by amplification of reference gene primers within the assay. To quantify the absolute abundance of each unique TCRbeta CDR3 rearrangement, sequence reads were collapsed and filtered. For each sample, productive Simpson clonality was calculated as the square root of Simpson's diversity index across productive rearrangements. TCRdb carries this immuneACCESS record with in-frame sequences only. Its versions omit some clonotypes, under half of them owing to an unresolved V gene in the studies checked, with the rest unexplained. V, J and clone size reflect that table, while D and trimming were determined from the DNA. The sample table holds about 300,000 clones, of which 65% to 90% were seen once. The top ten constitute over 9.5% of the sample.

Trimming at the junction amounts to 3 bases on V and 13 bases on J, and the germline ends lie 15 bases apart. Taken from cysteine to phenylalanine, the CDR3 has 13 residues. CDR3 DNA is the only sequence kept; it has 39 bases, read in frame from the first base. In the prospective study, participants were about 18 to 95 years old, resided in around 25 geographic areas of the United States, and were enrolled through a virtual design. Cohort assignment in the prospective study relied on participant-reported clinical history from a screening survey and a study questionnaire. For ImmuneRACE Cohort 3, a participant was defined as recovered based on two consecutive negative NP/OP PCR tests, clearance by a healthcare professional, or resolution of symptoms. Each participant in the prospective study had whole blood, serum and a nasopharyngeal or oropharyngeal swab collected by mobile phlebotomists. Additional blood draws and questionnaires over a 2-month period could optionally be provided by prospective study participants. Before DNA extraction, prospective study blood samples were shipped either frozen or at room temperature.

Sequenced: PBMCs or T cells enriched from blood (not recorded which). The clonotype was recovered from a woman between 18 and 29 years old who had recovered from COVID-19. This chain is built from TRBV12-3 or TRBV12-4 and TRBJ1-4, with an unclear D gene assignment. This receptor carries the CDR3 CASSLGEASRLFF. The DNA sequence is TGTGCCAGCAGTTTGGGTGAGGCAAGTCGACTGTTTTTT.